These T cell receptor beta chains were read from a single sample in a study of shared clonotypes between healthy human individuals. Here immunoSEQ multiplex PCR was the method, and the copy in TCRdb shows in-frame clones only, minus some. The table has about 2 million clones, about 95% seen once. Sample: naive CD4+ T cells sorted from blood. The receptors were sampled from a man aged 18 to 29 in good health. Each CDR3 is given with its conserved first and last residue.

cdr3_length,v_call,cdr3_aa
13,TRBV6-5,CASSRSGGAEQFF
16,TRBV2,CASSEFGSANTGELFF
13,TRBV25-1,CASSDYQGRGYTF
14,TRBV5-1,CASSSRTGAETQYF
17,TRBV7-2,CASSPDRLSSYNSPLHF
13,TRBV6-5,CASSPGRRETQYF
12,TRBV29-1,CSVGGTTYGYTF
13,TRBV15,CATSRGTQETQYF
14,TRBV5-4,CASSLDGGKGELFF
14,TRBV28,CASSRDNSNQPQHF
16,TRBV7-2,CASSRDRGSNTGELFF
16,TRBV5-4,CASSLALKGGAYEQYF
12,TRBV2,CASRGTGEKLFF
12,TRBV30,CAWSVQGEKLFF
18,TRBV5-1,CASSFQRQTQLRTGELFF
16,TRBV21-1,CASSKALTQEDEKLFF
15,TRBV6-5,CASRPLGQGETEAFF
14,TRBV7-3,CASSWGQNTGELFF
17,TRBV18,CASSPPFSDSSYNEQFF
14,TRBV7-9,CASSSSGGRNTIYF
15,TRBV14,CASSQGIQAVRSLHF